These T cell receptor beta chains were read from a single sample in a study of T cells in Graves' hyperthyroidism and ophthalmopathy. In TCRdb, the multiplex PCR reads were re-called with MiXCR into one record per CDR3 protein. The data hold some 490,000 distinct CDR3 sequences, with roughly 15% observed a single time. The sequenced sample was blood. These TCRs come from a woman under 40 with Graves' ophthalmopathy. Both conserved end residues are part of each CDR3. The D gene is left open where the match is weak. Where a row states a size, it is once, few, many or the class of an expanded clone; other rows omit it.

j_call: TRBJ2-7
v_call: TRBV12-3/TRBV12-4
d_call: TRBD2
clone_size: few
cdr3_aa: CASSRGLAGPSYEQYF
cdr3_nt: TGTGCCAGCAGTCGGGGACTAGCGGGCCCCTCCTACGAGCAGTACTTC

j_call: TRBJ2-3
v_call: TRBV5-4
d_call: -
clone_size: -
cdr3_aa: CASSLAGPDTQYF
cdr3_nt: TGTGCCAGCAGCTTGGCCGGCCCAGATACGCAGTATTTT

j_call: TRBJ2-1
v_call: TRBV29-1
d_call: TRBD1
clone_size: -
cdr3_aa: CSVVGGTGFSNEQFF
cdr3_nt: TGCAGCGTTGTTGGGGGGACAGGGTTTTCCAATGAGCAGTTCTTC

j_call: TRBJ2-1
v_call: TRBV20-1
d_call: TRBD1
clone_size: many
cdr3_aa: CSAWTGGSYNEQFF
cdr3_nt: TGCAGTGCTTGGACAGGGGGCTCCTACAATGAGCAGTTCTTC

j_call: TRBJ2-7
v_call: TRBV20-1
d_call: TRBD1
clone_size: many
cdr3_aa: CSARDGTGTSYEQYF
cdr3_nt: TGCAGTGCTAGAGATGGGACAGGGACCTCCTACGAGCAGTACTTC

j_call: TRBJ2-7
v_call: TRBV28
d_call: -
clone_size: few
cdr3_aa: CASRADYEQYF
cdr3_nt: TGTGCCAGCCGGGCAGACTACGAGCAGTACTTC

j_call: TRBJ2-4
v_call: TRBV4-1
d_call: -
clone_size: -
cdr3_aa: CASSQMGLAKNIQYF
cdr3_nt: TGCGCCAGCAGCCAAATGGGGCTAGCCAAAAACATTCAGTACTTC

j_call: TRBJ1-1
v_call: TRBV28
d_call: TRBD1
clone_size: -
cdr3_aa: CASSSPQGANTEAFF
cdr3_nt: TGTGCCAGCAGTTCCCCTCAGGGGGCGAACACTGAAGCTTTCTTT

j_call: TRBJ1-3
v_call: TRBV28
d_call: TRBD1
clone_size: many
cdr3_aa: CASSSGTVGNTIYF
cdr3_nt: TGTGCCAGCAGTAGTGGGACAGTCGGAAACACCATATATTTT

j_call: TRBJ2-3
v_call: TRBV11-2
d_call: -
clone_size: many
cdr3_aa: CASSFVRGLGTDTQYF
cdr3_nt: TGTGCCAGCAGCTTCGTTCGCGGGTTGGGCACAGATACGCAGTATTTT

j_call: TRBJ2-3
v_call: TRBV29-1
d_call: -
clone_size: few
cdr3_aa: CSVEGGRGRDTDTQYF
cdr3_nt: TGCAGCGTTGAAGGGGGACGGGGAAGAGACACAGATACGCAGTATTTT

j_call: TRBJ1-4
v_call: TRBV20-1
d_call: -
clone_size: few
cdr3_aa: CSARELPISRPATNEKLFF
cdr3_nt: TGCAGTGCTAGAGAGCTCCCTATCAGTCGGCCTGCAACTAATGAAAAACTGTTTTTT

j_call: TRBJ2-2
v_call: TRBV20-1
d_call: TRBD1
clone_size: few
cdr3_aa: CSAIGQGFSGELFF
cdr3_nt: TGCAGTGCTATCGGACAGGGCTTCTCCGGGGAGCTGTTTTTT

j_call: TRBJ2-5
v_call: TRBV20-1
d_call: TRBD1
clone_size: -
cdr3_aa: CSARGDRGNQETQYF
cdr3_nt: TGCAGTGCTAGAGGGGACAGGGGAAACCAAGAGACCCAGTACTTC

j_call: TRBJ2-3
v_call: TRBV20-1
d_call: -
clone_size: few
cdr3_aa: CSAYIAGTQSTDTQYF
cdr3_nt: TGCAGTGCCTACATTGCCGGGACACAAAGCACAGATACGCAGTATTTT

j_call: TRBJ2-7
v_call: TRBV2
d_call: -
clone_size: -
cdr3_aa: CASISWGGALYEQYF
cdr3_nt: TGTGCCAGCATCTCTTGGGGGGGGGCCCTCTACGAGCAGTACTTC

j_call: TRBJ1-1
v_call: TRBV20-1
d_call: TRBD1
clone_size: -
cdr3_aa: CSASQGAATEAFF
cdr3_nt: TGCAGTGCTAGCCAGGGGGCGGCCACTGAAGCTTTCTTT

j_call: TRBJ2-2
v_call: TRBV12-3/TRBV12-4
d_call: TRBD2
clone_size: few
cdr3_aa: CASSLFGDRTRLAGDTGELFF
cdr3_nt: TGTGCCAGCAGTTTGTTCGGGGACAGGACTCGACTAGCGGGAGATACCGGGGAGCTGTTTTTT

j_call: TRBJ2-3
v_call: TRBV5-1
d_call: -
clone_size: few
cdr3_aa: CASSLGSETDTQYF
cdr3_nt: TGCGCCAGCAGCTTGGGCTCCGAAACAGATACGCAGTATTTT

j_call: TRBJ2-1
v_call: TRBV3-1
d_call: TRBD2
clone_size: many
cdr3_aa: CASSQGVERGTYNEQFF
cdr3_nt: TGTGCCAGCAGCCAAGGTGTCGAGCGGGGGACCTACAATGAGCAGTTCTTC

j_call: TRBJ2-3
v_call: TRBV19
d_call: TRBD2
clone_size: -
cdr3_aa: CASSIPSGRETDTQYF
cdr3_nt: TGTGCCAGTAGTATCCCTAGCGGGAGGGAAACAGATACGCAGTATTTT

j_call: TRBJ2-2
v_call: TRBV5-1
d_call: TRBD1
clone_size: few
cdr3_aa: CASSNPGTGGAGELFF
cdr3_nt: TGCGCCAGCAGCAACCCCGGGACAGGGGGGGCCGGGGAGCTGTTTTTT

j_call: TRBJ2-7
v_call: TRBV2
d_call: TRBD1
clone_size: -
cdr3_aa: CASSYIPGQGFYEQYF
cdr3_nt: TGTGCCAGCAGTTACATCCCGGGACAGGGGTTCTACGAGCAGTACTTC

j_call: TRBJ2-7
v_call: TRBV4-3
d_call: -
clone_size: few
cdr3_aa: CASSQGTGSPYEQYF
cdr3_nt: TGCGCCAGCAGCCAAGGTACAGGGTCCCCCTACGAGCAGTACTTC

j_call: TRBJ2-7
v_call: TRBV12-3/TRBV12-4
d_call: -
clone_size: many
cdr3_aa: CASSFVPRFGKPYEQYF
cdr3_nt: TGTGCCAGCAGTTTCGTCCCCCGGTTTGGGAAACCCTACGAGCAGTACTTC

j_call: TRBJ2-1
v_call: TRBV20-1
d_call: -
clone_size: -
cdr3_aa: CSARDERSSSYNEQFF
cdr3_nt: TGCAGTGCTAGAGATGAGCGGAGTAGCTCCTACAATGAGCAGTTCTTC

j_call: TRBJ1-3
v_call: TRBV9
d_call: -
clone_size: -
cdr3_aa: CASSVGGGTGNTIYF
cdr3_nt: TGTGCCAGCAGCGTAGGTGGAGGAACTGGAAACACCATATATTTT

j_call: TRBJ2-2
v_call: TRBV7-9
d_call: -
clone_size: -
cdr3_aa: CASTGSGELFF
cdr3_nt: TGTGCCAGCACGGGTTCCGGGGAGCTGTTTTTT

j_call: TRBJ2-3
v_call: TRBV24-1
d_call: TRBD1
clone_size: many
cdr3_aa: CATRGLTGSDTQYF
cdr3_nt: TGTGCCACCAGGGGGTTGACAGGGTCAGATACGCAGTATTTT

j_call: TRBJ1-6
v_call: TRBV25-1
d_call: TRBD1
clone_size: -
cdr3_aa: CASRDTGVSPLHF
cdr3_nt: TGTGCCAGCAGGGATACAGGGGTCTCACCCCTCCACTTT

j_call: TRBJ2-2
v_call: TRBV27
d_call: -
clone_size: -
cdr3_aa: CASSLIPGSANTGELFF
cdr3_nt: TGTGCCAGCAGTTTAATTCCAGGGAGCGCGAACACCGGGGAGCTGTTTTTT

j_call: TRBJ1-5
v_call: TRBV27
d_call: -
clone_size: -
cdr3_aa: CASGLVNRRSNQPQHF
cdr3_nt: TGTGCCAGCGGTCTTGTAAACAGGAGAAGCAATCAGCCCCAGCATTTT

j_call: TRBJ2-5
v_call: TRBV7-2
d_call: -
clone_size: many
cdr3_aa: CASSLTRLEETKTQYF
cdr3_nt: TGTGCCAGCAGCTTAACGAGACTAGAGGAAACGAAGACCCAGTACTTC

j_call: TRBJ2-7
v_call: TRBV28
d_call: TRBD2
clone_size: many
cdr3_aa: CASSFFGGESYEQYF
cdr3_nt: TGTGCCAGCAGTTTCTTCGGGGGGGAATCCTACGAGCAGTACTTC

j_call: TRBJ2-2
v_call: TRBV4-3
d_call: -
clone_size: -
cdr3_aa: CASSQELEFGELFF
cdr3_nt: TGCGCCAGCAGCCAAGAGTTGGAGTTCGGGGAGCTGTTTTTT

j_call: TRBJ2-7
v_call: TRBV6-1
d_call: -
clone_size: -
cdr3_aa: CASSPGTESYEQYF
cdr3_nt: TGTGCCAGCAGCCCCGGGACGGAATCCTACGAGCAGTACTTC

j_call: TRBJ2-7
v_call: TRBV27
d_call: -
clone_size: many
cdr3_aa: CASSFFGPYEQYF
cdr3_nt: TGTGCCAGCAGTTTCTTTGGGCCCTACGAGCAGTACTTC

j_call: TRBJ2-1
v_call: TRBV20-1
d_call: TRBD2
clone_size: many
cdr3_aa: CSARDLAGRNEQFF
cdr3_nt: TGCAGTGCTAGAGATTTAGCGGGAAGGAATGAGCAGTTCTTC

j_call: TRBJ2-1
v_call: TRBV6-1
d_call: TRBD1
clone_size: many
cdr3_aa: CASSPSGGVYNEQFF
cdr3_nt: TGTGCCAGCAGCCCCTCAGGGGGCGTCTACAATGAGCAGTTCTTC

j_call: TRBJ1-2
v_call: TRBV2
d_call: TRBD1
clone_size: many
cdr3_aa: CASRDGTAWTYGYTF
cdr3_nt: TGTGCCAGCAGGGACGGGACAGCGTGGACCTATGGCTACACCTTC

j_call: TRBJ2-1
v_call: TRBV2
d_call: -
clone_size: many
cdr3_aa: CARGSSGHNEQFF
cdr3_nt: TGTGCCAGAGGGAGCTCGGGACACAATGAGCAGTTCTTC

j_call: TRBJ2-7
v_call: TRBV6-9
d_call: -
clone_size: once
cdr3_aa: CASSFTTSNYNEQYF
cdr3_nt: TGTGCCAGCAGTTTTACTACATCGAATTACAATGAGCAGTACTTC